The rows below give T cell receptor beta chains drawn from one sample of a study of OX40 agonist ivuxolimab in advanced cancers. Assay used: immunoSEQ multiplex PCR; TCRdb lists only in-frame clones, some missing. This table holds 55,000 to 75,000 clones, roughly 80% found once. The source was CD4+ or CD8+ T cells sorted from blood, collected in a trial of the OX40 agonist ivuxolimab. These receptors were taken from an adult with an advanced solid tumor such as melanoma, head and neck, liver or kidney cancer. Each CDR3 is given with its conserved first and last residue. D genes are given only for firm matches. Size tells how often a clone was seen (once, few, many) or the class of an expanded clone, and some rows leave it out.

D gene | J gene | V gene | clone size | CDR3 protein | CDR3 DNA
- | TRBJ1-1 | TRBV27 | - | CASSLKGNTEAFF | TGTGCCAGCAGTTTAAAAGGGAACACTGAAGCTTTCTTT
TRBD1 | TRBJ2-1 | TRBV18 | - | CASSPRDSSYNEQFF | TGTGCCAGCTCACCACGGGACAGCTCCTACAATGAGCAGTTCTTC
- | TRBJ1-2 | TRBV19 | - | CASRGTEDYGYTF | TGTGCCAGTAGGGGGACTGAAGATTATGGCTACACCTTC
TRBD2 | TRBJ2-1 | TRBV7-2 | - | CASSLVEGSGRVGKFF | TGTGCCAGCAGCTTAGTAGAGGGTAGCGGGAGGGTTGGGAAGTTCTTC
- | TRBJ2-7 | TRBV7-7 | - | CASSYTLGSHEQYF | TGTGCCAGCAGTTATACCCTAGGGTCCCACGAGCAGTACTTC
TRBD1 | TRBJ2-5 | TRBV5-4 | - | CASSRQGWGRYQETQYF | TGTGCCAGCAGCCGACAGGGGTGGGGGAGGTACCAAGAGACCCAGTACTTC
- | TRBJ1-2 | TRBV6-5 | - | CASSYSAAYGYTF | TGTGCCAGCAGTTACTCGGCGGCCTATGGCTACACCTTC
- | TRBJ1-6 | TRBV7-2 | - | CASSLYDGIWAPLHF | TGTGCCAGCAGCTTGTATGACGGGATCTGGGCACCCCTCCACTTT
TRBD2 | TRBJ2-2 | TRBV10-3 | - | CAIRGTSGNTGELFF | TGTGCCATCCGTGGGACTAGCGGGAACACCGGGGAGCTGTTTTTT
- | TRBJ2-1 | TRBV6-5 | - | CASRKGGSSYNEQFF | TGTGCCAGCAGGAAAGGGGGAAGCTCCTACAATGAGCAGTTCTTC
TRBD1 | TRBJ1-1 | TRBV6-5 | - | CASSFHGQGTEAFF | TGTGCCAGCAGTTTCCATGGACAGGGCACTGAAGCTTTCTTT
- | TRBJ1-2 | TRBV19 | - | CASSTNTAGRGSGYTF | TGTGCCAGTAGTACGAATACCGCGGGACGTGGATCTGGCTACACCTTC
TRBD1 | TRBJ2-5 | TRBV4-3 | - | CASSQDWGQGTGVTQYF | TGCGCCAGCAGCCAAGATTGGGGACAGGGGACGGGAGTGACCCAGTACTTC
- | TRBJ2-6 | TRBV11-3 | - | CASSSYSGANVLTF | TGTGCCAGCAGCTCCTATTCTGGGGCCAACGTCCTGACTTTC
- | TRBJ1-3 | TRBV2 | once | CASTGEAGNTIYF | TGTGCCAGCACAGGAGAAGCTGGAAACACCATATATTTT
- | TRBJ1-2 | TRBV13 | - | CASSVGRGEVAGYTF | TGTGCCAGCAGCGTCGGGAGGGGAGAGGTTGCAGGCTACACCTTC
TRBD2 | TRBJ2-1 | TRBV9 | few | CASSLAGDSYNEQFF | TGTGCCAGCAGCCTAGCGGGAGATAGCTACAATGAGCAGTTCTTC
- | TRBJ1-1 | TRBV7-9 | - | CASSGPRSNTEAFF | TGTGCCAGCAGCGGCCCCCGATCGAACACTGAAGCTTTCTTT
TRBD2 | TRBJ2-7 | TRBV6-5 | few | CASSPLAGGDYEQYF | TGTGCCAGCAGTCCCCTAGCGGGAGGGGACTACGAGCAGTACTTC
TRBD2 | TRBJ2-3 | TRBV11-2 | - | CASSLELAGDFTDTQYF | TGTGCCAGCAGCTTAGAACTAGCGGGGGACTTCACAGATACGCAGTATTTT
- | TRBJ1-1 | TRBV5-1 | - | CASSLDLGMNTEAFF | TGCGCCAGCAGCTTGGATCTGGGGATGAACACTGAAGCTTTCTTT
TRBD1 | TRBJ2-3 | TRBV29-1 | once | CSVASGQWDADTQYF | TGCAGCGTTGCTTCGGGACAGTGGGACGCAGATACGCAGTATTTT
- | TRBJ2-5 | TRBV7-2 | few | CAVRRARETQYF | TGTGCCGTCCGCCGGGCGCGGGAGACCCAGTACTTC
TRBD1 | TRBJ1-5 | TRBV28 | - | CASSLWGQGEVNQPQHF | TGTGCCAGCAGTTTATGGGGACAGGGGGAAGTCAATCAGCCCCAGCATTTT
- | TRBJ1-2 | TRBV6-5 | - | CASSLDTFYGYTF | TGTGCCAGCAGTTTGGACACGTTCTATGGCTACACCTTC
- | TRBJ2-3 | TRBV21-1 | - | CASSSGVADTQYF | TGTGCCAGCAGCAGCGGGGTGGCTGATACGCAGTATTTT
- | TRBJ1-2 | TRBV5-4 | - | CASSLPGNYGYTF | TGTGCCAGCAGCCTCCCCGGGAACTATGGCTACACCTTC
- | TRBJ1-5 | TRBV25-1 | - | CASSEYGGGQPQHF | TGTGCCAGCAGTGAATATGGAGGGGGTCAGCCCCAGCATTTT
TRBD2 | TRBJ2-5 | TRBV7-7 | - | CASSPGLASYQETQYF | TGTGCCAGCAGCCCCGGACTAGCGAGCTACCAAGAGACCCAGTACTTC
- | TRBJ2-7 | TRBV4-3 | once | CASSQDRVGASSYEQYF | TGCGCCAGCAGCCAAGATAGGGTGGGAGCTTCTTCCTACGAGCAGTACTTC
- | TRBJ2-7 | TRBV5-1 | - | CASSLGGLDSYEQYF | TGCGCCAGCAGCTTAGGGGGGCTCGACTCCTACGAGCAGTACTTC
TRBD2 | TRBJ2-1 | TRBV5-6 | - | CASSLVSGRLDNEQFF | TGTGCCAGCAGCTTGGTGAGCGGGAGACTCGACAATGAGCAGTTCTTC
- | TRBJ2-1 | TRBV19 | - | CASSVTSDGGGEQFF | TGTGCCAGTAGTGTGACTTCGGACGGTGGGGGTGAGCAGTTCTTC
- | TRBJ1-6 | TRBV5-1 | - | CASGDGTNSPLHF | TGCGCCAGCGGAGACGGGACAAATTCACCCCTCCACTTT
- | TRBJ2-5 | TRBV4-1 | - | CASSQSLRQGEGETQYF | TGCGCCAGCAGCCAATCCCTGCGGCAGGGGGAGGGAGAGACCCAGTACTTC
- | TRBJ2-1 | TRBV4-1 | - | CASSQDHPRVSSYNEQFF | TGCGCCAGCAGCCAAGACCACCCTAGGGTAAGCTCCTACAATGAGCAGTTCTTC
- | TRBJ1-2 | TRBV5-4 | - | CASSLGLGGYTF | TGTGCCAGCAGCCTCGGGCTTGGGGGCTACACCTTC
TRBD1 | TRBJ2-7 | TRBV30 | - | CASHRDRSYEQYF | TGTGCCTCACACCGGGACAGATCCTACGAGCAGTACTTC
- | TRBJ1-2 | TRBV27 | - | CASSSEPPIRHYGYTF | TGTGCCAGCAGTTCGGAACCCCCGATCCGGCACTATGGCTACACCTTC
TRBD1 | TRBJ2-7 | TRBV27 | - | CASSAGTGVYEQYF | TGTGCCAGCAGTGCCGGGACAGGAGTCTACGAGCAGTACTTC
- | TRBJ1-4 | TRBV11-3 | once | CASSFGTRNEKLFF | TGTGCCAGCAGCTTCGGGACAAGAAATGAAAAACTGTTTTTT
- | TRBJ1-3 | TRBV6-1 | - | CASSAAHYGTGNTIYF | TGTGCCAGCAGTGCGGCTCACTATGGAACTGGAAACACCATATATTTT
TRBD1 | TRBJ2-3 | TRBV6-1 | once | CASRDRGTDTQYF | TGTGCCAGTAGGGACAGGGGTACAGATACGCAGTATTTT